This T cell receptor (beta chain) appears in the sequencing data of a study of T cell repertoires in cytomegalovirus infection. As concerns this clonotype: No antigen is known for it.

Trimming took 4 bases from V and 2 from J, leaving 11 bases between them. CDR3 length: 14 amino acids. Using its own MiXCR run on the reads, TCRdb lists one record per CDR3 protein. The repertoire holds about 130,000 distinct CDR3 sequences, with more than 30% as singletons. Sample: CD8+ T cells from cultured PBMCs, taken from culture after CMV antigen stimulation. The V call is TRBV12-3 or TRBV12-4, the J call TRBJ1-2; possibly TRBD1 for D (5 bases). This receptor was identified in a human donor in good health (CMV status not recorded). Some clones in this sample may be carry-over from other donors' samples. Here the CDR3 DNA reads TGTGCCAGCAGTTCTGACAGTGTCAACTATGGCTACACCTTC. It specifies CASSSDSVNYGYTF.